This T cell receptor (beta chain) was sequenced for a study of blood T cell repertoires in COVID-19. Study information: Samples taken during acute and convalescent COVID-19 were collected in the United States, Italy and Spain. In each case, the material was cDNA or gDNA derived from T cells, B-cell-depleted T cells, or PBMCs.

Trimming removed 0 bases from V and 12 bases from J, with 19 bases in between. The germline V gene encodes CDR1 SGHRS and CDR2 YFSETQ. The CDR3 has 15 amino acids. As processed by the authors: Counts of nucleated cells, estimated from reference gene primer amplification, were obtained. Data came from immunoSEQ multiplex PCR; TCRdb stores just in-frame clones and leaves some out. For V, J and clone size, that table is used; D and trimming come from the DNA. The repertoire consists of 130,000 to 150,000 clones, with roughly three quarters occurring once and the leading ten covering more than 1.5%. The clonotype originates from a woman aged 60-75 years with acute or convalescent COVID-19. The chain links TRBV5-1 to TRBJ2-1; TRBD1 is a possible D gene (6 bases). The material sequenced was peripheral blood. The CDR3 here is CASSLDLRTDRWQFF. CDR3 DNA: TGCGCCAGCAGCTTGGACCTAAGGACAGATAGATGGCAGTTCTTC.